This T cell receptor (beta chain) was obtained from a study of identical twins. Whole-study findings and limits: Beta out-of-frame sequences showed weaker excess twin sharing. Insertions ran lower in abundant cord blood beta clonotypes, though not in memory repertoires. These conclusions were based on statistical analysis (cross-sectional, not following the same donors). Analyses of zero insertions could, in part, be confounded by invariant MAIT and iNKT cells.

MiXCR, run by TCRdb on the 5' RACE reads, gives a single entry per CDR3 protein. Of 420,000 or so distinct CDR3 sequences listed, under 20% are singletons. This clonotype has at least ten counts. Its target is not known. The CDR3 has 14 amino acids. V trimming: 5 bases; J trimming: 10 bases; junction bases outside the gene matches: 10. Germline V gene data show CDR1 as LNHNV and CDR2 as YYDKDF (reference sequence). The sequenced sample was naive T cells sorted from blood. The sequence was collected from a man aged 50 to 60 in good health. The chain couples TRBV15 to TRBJ2-1; TRBD1 matches at 8 bases. The CDR3 protein is CATSRGQGPWEQFF. The CDR3 bases are TGTGCCACCAGCCGCGGACAGGGTCCATGGGAGCAGTTCTTC.